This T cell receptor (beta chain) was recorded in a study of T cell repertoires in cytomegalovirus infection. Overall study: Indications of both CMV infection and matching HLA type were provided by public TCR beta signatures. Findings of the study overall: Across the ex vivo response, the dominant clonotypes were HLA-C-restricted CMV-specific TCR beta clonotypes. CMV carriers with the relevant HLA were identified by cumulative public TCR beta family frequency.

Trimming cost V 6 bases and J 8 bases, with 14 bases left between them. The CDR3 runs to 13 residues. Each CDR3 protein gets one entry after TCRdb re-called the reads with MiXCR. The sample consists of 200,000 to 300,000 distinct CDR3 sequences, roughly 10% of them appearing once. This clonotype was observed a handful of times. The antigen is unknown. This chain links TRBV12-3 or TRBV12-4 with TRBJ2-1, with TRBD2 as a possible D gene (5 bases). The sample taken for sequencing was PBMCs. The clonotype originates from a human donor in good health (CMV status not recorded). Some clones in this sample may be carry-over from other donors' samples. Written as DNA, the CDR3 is TGTGCCAGCAGCCGGGAACCCAGTTATGAGCAGTTCTTC. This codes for CASSREPSYEQFF.